The 17 T cell receptor beta chains below were found in one sample sequenced in a study of cytomegalovirus exposure and HLA in healthy donors. Libraries were prepared by immunoSEQ multiplex PCR; TCRdb keeps only in-frame clonotypes and omits some of them. The sample consists of 110,000 or so clones, approximately 87% of them appearing once. Sequencing was carried out using PBMCs. The receptors originated from a woman younger than 45 in good health and CMV-seronegative.

This chain uses TRBV5-4 with TRBJ2-3; D call uncertain. The CDR3 spans 14 residues. The germline V gene encodes CDR1 SGHNT and CDR2 YYREEE (reference sequence). V lost 0 bases and J 6 bases, leaving 11 bases between the germline ends. The CDR3 bases are TGTGCCAGCAGCTTGGGTCGAGTAGCCGATACGCAGTATTTT. Translation gives CASSLGRVADTQYF.

V gene TRBV5-1 combines with J gene TRBJ2-7; 7 nucleotides align to TRBD1. CDR3 length equals 13 residues. V gave up 3 bases and J gave up 0 bases; unmatched junction bases: 0. Germline lookup yields CDR1 SGHRS and CDR2 YFSETQ. CDR3 in DNA: TGCGCCAGCAGCTGGGACAGCTCCTACGAGCAGTACTTC. Amino acids: CASSWDSSYEQYF.

This sequence joins TRBV5-1 and TRBJ1-2; 8 bases align to TRBD1. With V trimmed by 1 base and J by 8 bases, 10 bases remained unmatched. Germline V lookup: CDR1 SGHRS, CDR2 YFSETQ. The CDR3 sequence is 15 residues long. This CDR3 is CASSLPGQGGTGYTF. Written as DNA, the CDR3 is TGCGCCAGCAGCTTGCCCGGACAGGGAGGGACAGGCTACACCTTC.

V gene TRBV7-3 combines with J gene TRBJ2-3; 8 nucleotides match TRBD2. The V gene end was trimmed by 5 bases and the J gene end by 0 bases; junction bases not matched to a gene: 4. CDR1 SGHTA and CDR2 FQGTGA come from the germline V gene. This CDR3 region has 15 residues. The CDR3 coding sequence is TGTGCCAGCAGCCCAGCGGGGGCGAGCACAGATACGCAGTATTTT. Protein sequence: CASSPAGASTDTQYF.

The chain recombines TRBV5-6 with TRBJ1-1; 8 bases fit TRBD1. The CDR3 loop spans 16 amino acids. V lost 4 bases and J lost 5; bases outside the gene matches: 13. Germline CDR1 reads SGHDT; CDR2 reads YYEEEE. The CDR3 sequence is CASSAGTGPWGTEAFF. The CDR3 nucleotides read TGTGCCAGCAGCGCCGGGACAGGCCCCTGGGGAACTGAAGCTTTCTTT.

V usage is TRBV6-6 and J usage is TRBJ1-6, with a tentative D call TRBD1 (6 bases). Germline CDR1 MNHNY, CDR2 SVGAGI (reference sequence). The CDR3 loop spans 14 amino acids. Trimming left V 2 bases short and J 7 bases short, with 9 bases between. The CDR3 sequence: CASSYPQGNSPLHF. The CDR3 DNA sequence: TGTGCCAGCAGTTACCCCCAGGGGAATTCACCCCTCCACTTT.

A single count supports this clone. This rearrangement joins TRBV6-5 to TRBJ2-3; D may be TRBD2 (5 bases). The V and J ends lost 10 bases and 4 bases respectively, with 15 bases between them. The CDR3 covers 13 residues. The germline CDR1 and CDR2 sequences are MNHEY and SVGAGI. In nucleotides, the CDR3 is TGTGCCACCAAGGCGGGTGTCGCAGATACGCAGTATTTT. Translated: CATKAGVADTQYF.

The V gene is TRBV28, the J gene TRBJ1-5; possible D gene TRBD1, 6 bases. V gave up 6 bases and J gave up 5 bases, with 17 bases separating them. The V gene's germline CDR1 is MDHEN and CDR2 SYDVKM. This CDR3 region has 15 residues. CDR3 protein: CASSWGTTRYQPQHF. CDR3 nucleotide sequence: TGTGCCAGCAGCTGGGGGACAACCCGATATCAGCCCCAGCATTTT.

The genes are TRBV7-9 and TRBJ2-7, with D possibly matching TRBD1 (6 bases). Trimming cost V 3 bases and J 0 bases, with 15 bases left between them. Germline V gives CDR1 SEHNR, CDR2 FQNEAQ (reference sequence). The CDR3 is made up of 16 amino acids. The CDR3 reads CASSFFSGESSYEQYF. The CDR3 nucleotides are TGTGCCAGCAGCTTTTTTTCAGGGGAATCCTCCTACGAGCAGTACTTC.

By share, this clone ranks as medium-sized. The chain links TRBV5-1 to TRBJ2-5; 15 nucleotides align to TRBD2. The CDR3 is 17 residues long. The V and J ends lost 7 bases and 4 bases, in that order; junction bases with no gene match: 11. Germline loops: CDR1 SGHRS, CDR2 YFSETQ. CDR3 in amino acids: CASLTGLAGGDGETQYF. The CDR3 region has the DNA TGCGCCAGCCTTACGGGACTAGCGGGGGGCGACGGAGAGACCCAGTACTTC.

This clone was counted between two and nine times. The V and J genes are TRBV19 and TRBJ1-1; a weak D match, TRBD1 (5 bases). CDR1 is LNHDA, CDR2 SQIVND, per germline (reference sequence). The CDR3 runs 15 residues. The germline V and J ends were trimmed by 3 bases and 7 bases, with 18 bases remaining between them. CDR3 residues: CASSIGGRSALEAFF. The CDR3 nucleotides are TGTGCCAGTAGTATTGGGGGGAGATCGGCACTTGAAGCTTTCTTT.

This clone was seen a single time. This chain joins TRBV2 and TRBJ2-5; possibly TRBD2 for D (5 bases). V lost 2 bases to trimming and J lost 7 bases, with 11 bases between them. There are 13 residues in the CDR3. Germline lookup yields CDR1 SNHLY and CDR2 FYNNEI. CDR3 in DNA: TGTGCCAGCAGTGAACGGACTCCAGGGACCCAGTACTTC. It translates to CASSERTPGTQYF.

The chain carries TRBV7-2 and TRBJ2-2; 12 positions agree with TRBD1. Germline loops: CDR1 SGHTA, CDR2 FQGNSA. The V gene end was trimmed by 6 bases and the J gene end by 7 bases; junction bases not matched to a gene: 3. The CDR3 consists of 14 residues. The CDR3 loop reads CASRGQGAGGELFF. CDR3 sequence (DNA): TGTGCCAGCAGGGGACAGGGGGCGGGCGGGGAGCTGTTTTTT.

This rearrangement joins TRBV4-1 to TRBJ2-1, with 8 bases fitting TRBD1. The trim removed 1 base at V and 9 bases at J, leaving 2 bases unmatched. CDR1 and CDR2 (germline): MGHRA, YSYEKL. The CDR3 covers 13 residues. CDR3: CASSQGQGTEQFF. DNA for the CDR3: TGCGCCAGCAGCCAAGGACAGGGGACTGAGCAGTTCTTC.

V is TRBV30 and J is TRBJ2-3; a weak D match, TRBD1 (6 bases). The CDR3 is made up of 14 amino acids. Germline V gene sequence: CDR1 GTSNPN, CDR2 SVGIG (reference sequence). V lost 2 bases, J lost 3 bases, and 12 bases lay in between. The CDR3 bases are TGTGCCTGGAGTTTAGTACAGGGTACAGATACGCAGTATTTT. Amino acid sequence: CAWSLVQGTDTQYF.

V gene TRBV5-1 combines with J gene TRBJ1-6, with D possibly matching TRBD1 (6 bases). This CDR3 contains 15 residues. The germline V gene encodes CDR1 SGHRS and CDR2 YFSETQ. V lost 4 bases, J lost 5 bases, and 13 bases lay in between. CDR3 nucleotide sequence: TGCGCCAGCAGCCTAGGGGGTAGGGATAATTCACCCCTCCACTTT. Translated, it gives CASSLGGRDNSPLHF.

The gene calls are TRBV2 and TRBJ2-3; 9 bases align to TRBD1. Germline CDR1 SNHLY, CDR2 FYNNEI. The CDR3 consists of 16 residues. V shed 5 bases, J shed 0 bases, and the junction held 6 bases outside the gene matches. CDR3 sequence (DNA): TGTGCCAGCAGTAGGGACAGGGCAGAAAGCACAGATACGCAGTATTTT. Amino acid sequence: CASSRDRAESTDTQYF. The whole variable domain, filled in from reference TRBV2 and TRBJ2-3, reads EPEVTQTPSHQVTQMGQEVILRCVPISNHLYFYWYRQILGQKVEFLVSFYNNEISEKSEIFDDQFSVERPDGSNFTLKIRSTKLEDSAMYFCASSRDRAESTDTQYFGPGTRLTVL.